A selection of T cell receptor beta chains follows, all from one sample in a study of blood T cell repertoires in COVID-19. Assay used: immunoSEQ multiplex PCR; TCRdb lists only in-frame clones, some missing. Of some 330,000 clones listed, about 92% are singletons. The sample comprised PBMCs or T cells enriched from blood (not recorded which). Source of these receptors: a woman aged 30 to 39 who had recovered from COVID-19. The CDR3 runs from the conserved cysteine through the conserved F or W. The D gene is left open where the match is weak. Some rows have no size entry. The others give once, few or many, or a class for an expanded clone.

cdr3_aa	cdr3_nt	clone_size	v_call	d_call	j_call
CASSQDIGTLSYEQYF	TGTGCCAGCAGCCAAGACATTGGGACTCTCTCCTACGAGCAGTACTTC	.	TRBV3-1/TRBV3-2	.	TRBJ2-7
CASSIGGMNTEAFF	TGTGCCAGTAGTATAGGAGGGATGAACACTGAAGCTTTCTTT	.	TRBV19	.	TRBJ1-1
CASSPRDRDEQYF	TGCGCCAGCAGCCCCCGGGACAGGGACGAGCAGTACTTC	few	TRBV4-1	TRBD1	TRBJ2-7
CASSLPGTGGAGANVLTF	TGCGCCAGCAGCTTGCCCGGGACAGGGGGAGCTGGGGCCAACGTCCTGACTTTC	.	TRBV5-1	TRBD1	TRBJ2-6
CASSLGTDTGNTIYF	TGTGCCAGCAGCTTAGGGACAGACACTGGAAACACCATATATTTT	.	TRBV7-9	.	TRBJ1-3
CASKLAAGGPSYEQYF	TGTGCCAGCAAATTGGCGGCGGGAGGACCCTCCTACGAGCAGTACTTC	.	TRBV28	TRBD2	TRBJ2-7
CASSFPFGGGPGEQFF	TGTGCCAGCAGTTTCCCCTTCGGGGGAGGGCCCGGTGAGCAGTTCTTC	.	TRBV28	TRBD2	TRBJ2-1
CASRWGTSRQETQYF	TGCGCCAGCCGCTGGGGGACTAGCCGGCAAGAGACCCAGTACTTC	.	TRBV5-1	TRBD2	TRBJ2-5
CASSMRGVGSNQPQHF	TGTGCCAGTAGTATGCGGGGGGTAGGTAGCAATCAGCCCCAGCATTTT	once	TRBV19	.	TRBJ1-5
CASSPTGEANYGYTF	TGTGCCAGCAGCCCAACAGGGGAGGCTAACTATGGCTACACCTTC	.	TRBV6-4	TRBD1	TRBJ1-2
CASSTTRGNSPLHF	TGTGCCAGCAGCACGACCCGGGGTAATTCACCCCTCCACTTT	.	TRBV7-2	.	TRBJ1-6
CASSSQGQGGTEAFF	TGTGCCAGCAGCTCCCAAGGACAGGGGGGGACTGAAGCTTTCTTT	.	TRBV7-2	TRBD1	TRBJ1-1
CASSYSRQGAYEQYF	TGTGCCAGCAGTTACTCGAGGCAGGGGGCGTACGAGCAGTACTTC	.	TRBV6-5	TRBD1	TRBJ2-7
CASSHQLAGSYNEQFF	TGCGCCAGCAGCCATCAACTCGCGGGGAGCTACAATGAGCAGTTCTTC	.	TRBV4-1	.	TRBJ2-1
CSVAGGGAWYEQFF	TGCAGCGTTGCAGGCGGGGGGGCCTGGTATGAGCAGTTCTTC	.	TRBV29-1	TRBD2	TRBJ2-1
CASSDSTEYGGNQPQHF	TGTGCCAGCAGTGACTCAACAGAATACGGGGGCAATCAGCCCCAGCATTTT	once	TRBV6-4	.	TRBJ1-5
CSVGGLINEQFF	TGCAGCGTTGGTGGACTTATCAATGAGCAGTTCTTC	.	TRBV29-1	.	TRBJ2-1
CASSSWTGMNSPLHF	TGTGCCAGTAGTTCATGGACAGGGATGAATTCACCCCTCCACTTT	.	TRBV19	TRBD1	TRBJ1-6
CATSRVPDTQYF	TGTGCCACCAGCAGAGTTCCGGATACGCAGTATTTT	.	TRBV15	.	TRBJ2-3
CASSSFKRLAGEADTQYF	TGTGCCAGCAGTTCATTCAAAAGACTAGCGGGAGAGGCAGATACGCAGTATTTT	.	TRBV28	TRBD2	TRBJ2-3